Below, 17 T cell receptor beta chains from the same sample are listed, as sequenced in a study of glioma-infiltrating T cells (dated by TCRdb to 2016 to 2017). Sequencing was performed on an Illumina MiSeq. The iRepertoire nested amplicon-rescue multiplex PCR (arm-PCR) platform was used to amplify TCR alpha and beta CDR3 regions from RNA. Starting from the raw public reads, TCRdb applied fastp trimming at Q25, assembled clones with MiXCR and retained in-frame beta chains. Merged by CDR3 protein, the rows form single entries marked with the most common genes and DNA. Here the sample has under 200,000 distinct CDR3 sequences; about 40% occur a single time. Together, the top ten hold under 6.5% of the sample. The sequencing sample was made of glioma tissue, nonneoplastic brain tissue, or PBMCs (not recorded which). The receptor source for this set is a human donor with low-grade glioma or glioblastoma, undergoing nonglioma brain surgery, or in good health (not recorded which).

This clonotype was found many times. This sequence joins TRBV20-1 and TRBJ2-1; tentative D call: TRBD2 (6 bases). This CDR3 comprises 14 residues. Germline-derived CDR1 and CDR2 are DFQATT and SNEGSKA (reference sequence). Deletions cut 3 bases from V and 9 bases from J, with 18 bases between. The CDR3 protein is CSASDRGIRGEQFF. CDR3 DNA sequence: TGCAGTGCTAGTGATCGCGGGATACGCGGTGAGCAGTTCTTC.

This sequence joins TRBV7-2 and TRBJ2-2; 13 nucleotides agree with TRBD2. Germline trimming cut 6 bases from V and 7 bases from J; bases unmatched to any gene: 5. This CDR3 spans 15 amino acids. Looked up from germline, CDR1 is SGHTA and CDR2 is FQGNSA. The CDR3 sequence is CASRPRTSGSGELFF. CDR3 DNA: TGTGCCAGCAGACCCCGGACTAGCGGGAGCGGGGAGCTGTTTTTT.

This clonotype was detected only a few times. The V gene is TRBV2, the J gene TRBJ1-2; a weak D match, TRBD1 (5 bases). The germline CDR1 and CDR2 sequences are SNHLY and FYNNEI. The V gene lost 7 bases and the J gene lost 8 bases, with 20 bases spanning the gap. This CDR3 has 14 residues. The CDR3 is CASTIVGPRSGYTF. The CDR3 DNA is TGTGCCAGCACTATTGTGGGGCCACGGTCAGGCTACACCTTC.

Comment on this clonotype: A much larger clone differs from this one at a single base, so this may be a read error. The rearrangement uses TRBV7-2 and TRBJ2-7, with D possibly TRBD1 on 6 matching bases. The CDR3 totals 14 residues. Germline assignment: CDR1 SGHTA and CDR2 FQGNSA. The DNA of the CDR3 is TGTGCCAGCGGACTTACAGGGAAACCCTACGGGCAGTACTTC. This gives the protein CASGLTGKPYGQYF.

Turning to this clonotype: At one of its ends the junction is not consistent with the germline gene, which may arise from a read error. The chain has TRBV20-1 and TRBJ1-2, with D possibly matching TRBD1 (6 bases). Germline lookup yields CDR1 DFQATT and CDR2 SNEGSKA (reference sequence). The CDR3 runs to 14 residues. CDR3 nucleotide sequence: TGCATTGCTATCGCTGGACAGACTTTTTATGGCTACACCTTC. Protein sequence: CIAIAGQTFYGYTF.

This clonotype came up many times. V gene TRBV24-1 combines with J gene TRBJ2-1; 8 positions agree with TRBD2. J lost 4 bases, V lost 8 bases, and 3 bases had no gene match. Germline loops: CDR1 KGHDR, CDR2 SFDVKD. This CDR3 is 13 amino acids long. The CDR3 region is CATTGGAYNEQFF. In nucleotides, the CDR3 is TGTGCCACCACCGGGGGGGCTTACAATGAGCAGTTCTTC.

This clonotype was observed at least ten times. The CDR3 region is CASSQGSAYNEQFF. CDR3 in DNA: TGTGCCAGCAGCCAAGGGAGTGCCTACAATGAGCAGTTCTTC. This rearrangement joins TRBV3-1 to TRBJ2-1; D ambiguous. V was clipped by 1 base and J by 2 bases, with 6 bases between them. CDR3 length: 14 amino acids. Germline V lookup: CDR1 LGHDT, CDR2 YNNKEL (reference sequence).

On this clonotype: Possible read error: a much larger clone is one base away. J is TRBJ2-7 and V is TRBV6-1; D might be TRBD2 (6 bases). CDR1 and CDR2 (germline): MNHNS, SASEGT. This CDR3 contains 16 residues. V lost 5 bases and J 0 bases, leaving 17 bases between the germline ends. The CDR3 loop is CASSLPIGSPSYEQYF. For the CDR3, the DNA is TGTGCCAGCAGTCTTCCCATCGGGAGCCCCTCCTACGAGCAGTACTTC.

This clonotype was recorded at least ten times. V is TRBV28 and J is TRBJ1-1, with 8 positions matching TRBD1. The CDR3 sequence is 12 residues long. With 5 bases clipped from V and 7 bases from J, the junction kept 3 bases outside the gene matches. The germline CDR1 and CDR2 sequences are MDHEN and SYDVKM. The CDR3 here is CASSQQGGEAFF. CDR3 bases: TGTGCCAGCAGTCAACAGGGGGGTGAAGCTTTCTTT. Full variable domain (missing parts from reference TRBV28 and TRBJ1-1): DVKVTQSSRYLVKRTGEKVFLECVQDMDHENMFWYRQDPGLGLRLIYFSYDVKMKEKGDIPEGYSVSREKKERFSLILESASTNQTSMYLCASSQQGGEAFFGQGTRLTVV.

This clonotype was counted at least ten times. The gene calls are TRBV4-1 and TRBJ1-6; D might be TRBD1 (6 bases). The CDR3 has 14 amino acids. Germline CDR1 and CDR2: MGHRA and YSYEKL. Deletions cut 5 bases from V and 9 bases from J, with 14 bases between. The CDR3, as DNA: TGCGCCAGCAGCTACGGGACAAACGGTTCACCCCTCCACTTT. Its protein product is CASSYGTNGSPLHF.

This clonotype has a count of ten or more. The chain uses TRBV6-2 or TRBV6-3 and TRBJ2-3; perhaps TRBD2 as D (5 bases). Germline V CDR1 and CDR2: MNHEY, SVGEGT. V was shortened by 2 bases and J by 2 bases, with 8 bases between the two germline ends. The CDR3 has 14 amino acids. The DNA for the CDR3 is TGTGCCAGCAGTTACCAAGGACTCACAGATACGCAGTATTTT. It yields the protein CASSYQGLTDTQYF.

This clonotype has at least ten counts. The chain couples TRBV28 to TRBJ1-1; tentative D call: TRBD1 (5 bases). The CDR3 is 16 amino acids. V was clipped by 1 base and J by 3 bases, with 15 bases between them. CDR1 and CDR2 from the germline V gene are MDHEN and SYDVKM. The CDR3 spells CASSLSPSQVDTEAFF. In DNA form, the CDR3 reads TGTGCCAGCAGTTTATCCCCTTCACAGGTGGACACTGAAGCTTTCTTT.

J is TRBJ1-1 and V is TRBV3-1; TRBD1 matches 7 bases. CDR1 is LGHDT, CDR2 YNNKEL, per germline (reference sequence). The length of the CDR3 is 14 residues. Trimming cost V 7 bases and J 0 bases; bases outside gene matches: 5. The CDR3 sequence is CASTSDRVNTEAFF. The DNA of the CDR3 is TGTGCCAGCACCAGTGACAGGGTGAACACTGAAGCTTTCTTT.

This clonotype was detected ten times or more. The chain uses TRBV28 and TRBJ2-1; 13 bases are shared with TRBD2. The CDR3 runs 15 residues. V gave up 6 bases and J gave up 9 bases; unmatched junction bases: 8. Germline assignment: CDR1 MDHEN and CDR2 SYDVKM. The CDR3 reads CASSQPRLAGGEQFF. In DNA form, the CDR3 reads TGTGCCAGCAGCCAACCCAGACTAGCGGGGGGTGAGCAGTTCTTC. Supplemented by reference TRBV28 and TRBJ2-1, the full variable domain reads DVKVTQSSRYLVKRTGEKVFLECVQDMDHENMFWYRQDPGLGLRLIYFSYDVKMKEKGDIPEGYSVSREKKERFSLILESASTNQTSMYLCASSQPRLAGGEQFFGPGTRLTVL.

V gene TRBV20-1 combines with J gene TRBJ2-1; D call uncertain. V dropped 7 bases and J dropped 2 bases, with 21 bases sitting between them. CDR1 and CDR2 from the germline V gene are DFQATT and SNEGSKA (reference sequence). The CDR3 is 16 residues long. As DNA, the CDR3 is TGCAGTGATCGGGCAAGTGGTGCTAGTACCTACAATGAGCAGTTCTTC. Residues: CSDRASGASTYNEQFF.

This clonotype was counted at least ten times. The V gene is TRBV2, the J gene TRBJ2-3, with D maybe TRBD2 (6 bases). This CDR3 spans 15 amino acids. Germline lookup yields CDR1 SNHLY and CDR2 FYNNEI. With 2 bases removed from V and 1 base from J, the gap between germline ends came to 10 bases. CDR3 amino acids: CASSERTGGTDTQYF. CDR3 DNA: TGTGCCAGCAGTGAAAGGACGGGGGGCACAGATACGCAGTATTTT.

This clonotype was detected many times. The rearrangement uses TRBV15 and TRBJ2-1; no clear D gene. The germline gives CDR1 LNHNV, CDR2 YYDKDF (reference sequence). This CDR3 contains 17 residues. The V end was cut by 3 bases, the J end by 8 bases, with 23 bases between. The CDR3 is CATSSDESYSITDEQFF. DNA of the CDR3: TGTGCCACCAGCAGTGATGAGTCATATTCGATAACGGATGAGCAGTTCTTC.